A selection of T cell receptor beta chains follows, all from one sample in a study of cytomegalovirus exposure and HLA in healthy donors. The repertoire was sequenced with immunoSEQ multiplex PCR; TCRdb's copy has only in-frame clones and lacks some. The sample contains about 190,000 clones, less than 85% of which appear only once. Sample: PBMCs. Receptors originate from a man in his thirties or forties in good health and CMV-seropositive. Each CDR3 is given with its conserved first and last residue. The order of the fields is V gene, J gene, CDR3 protein.

>TRBV27|TRBJ1-5
CASSADLQGSNQPQHF
>TRBV28|TRBJ2-7
CASSFEGDRNPYEQYF
>TRBV19|TRBJ2-7
CASRPGTSGYEQYF
>TRBV6-5|TRBJ1-1
CASSFSGGVGTEAFF
>TRBV7-9|TRBJ2-6
CSSSLGGVSGANVLTF
>TRBV18|TRBJ2-5
CASSPRTAAETQYF
>TRBV5-1|TRBJ2-1
CASSLQGGNEQFF
>TRBV30|TRBJ2-6
CAWDSLSSGANVLTF
>TRBV5-6|TRBJ1-1
CASSFDRGPPEAFF
>TRBV6-1|TRBJ2-5
CASSEWVAAETQYF
>TRBV5-1|TRBJ1-1
CASSLRQRRMNTEAFF
>TRBV5-1|TRBJ1-1
CASSTGGMGSTEAFF
>TRBV7-9|TRBJ2-1
CASSLEGGGYNEQFF
>TRBV29-1|TRBJ1-2
CSEKSTGNGYTF
>TRBV18|TRBJ2-7
CASTQQGSPYEQYF
>TRBV9|TRBJ2-3
CASSGGGDTDTQYF
>TRBV7-2|TRBJ1-5
CASSLGGASNQPQHF
>TRBV5-1|TRBJ1-1
CASSIGTGGGGTEAFF
>TRBV4-3|TRBJ1-1
CASSQDGGGNTEAFF
>TRBV2|TRBJ2-5
CASDRSPQETQYF
>TRBV27|TRBJ2-1
CATQLMPPHSYNEQFF
>TRBV28|TRBJ2-2
CASRASDGMVELFF
>TRBV9|TRBJ2-5
CASSPILGAGVRETQYF
>TRBV9|TRBJ2-3
CASSPNRRTWDTQYF
>TRBV5-4|TRBJ1-1
CASSPGHPGSEAFF
>TRBV6-4|TRBJ2-1
CASSSDRYYNEQFF
>TRBV7-2|TRBJ2-7
CASSLGYRARKDEQYF
>TRBV28|TRBJ2-1
CASRTGAGAYYEQFF
>TRBV7-9|TRBJ1-3
CASRPSGGVGTFSGNTIYF
>TRBV7-9|TRBJ1-2
CSSSSRDRGLNYGYTF
>TRBV7-9|TRBJ2-7
CASSPSTGRPEQYF
>TRBV7-2|TRBJ2-5
CASSHGKGYQETQYF
>TRBV7-7|TRBJ2-1
CASSFGQDNEQFF
>TRBV11-3|TRBJ2-1
CASSLAGRSGEQFF
>TRBV7-6|TRBJ2-2
CASSKLAGENTGELFF
>TRBV7-8|TRBJ1-5
CASSSWGGQNQPQHF
>TRBV6-5|TRBJ2-5
CASSYLAGGETQYF
>TRBV9|TRBJ2-1
CASSVAASGGNEQFF
>TRBV5-5|TRBJ2-7
CASSLTSGSYEQYF
>TRBV7-9|TRBJ2-7
CASSLGLFPYEQYF
>TRBV28|TRBJ2-7
CATGPLLAGVNEQYF
>TRBV29-1|TRBJ2-1
CSVVLANEQFF
>TRBV30|TRBJ1-5
CAWSIVGSQPQHF
>TRBV27|TRBJ2-5
CASSLQAGVETQYF
>TRBV11-2|TRBJ1-1
CASSLVPETEAFF
>TRBV7-9|TRBJ2-5
CASSLSGLQETQYF
>TRBV28|TRBJ1-5
CASSLYLQGQPQHF
>TRBV4-3|TRBJ2-5
CASSQAGFGRGGETQYF
>TRBV30|TRBJ2-1
CAWSLGGTGVNEQFF
>TRBV7-9|TRBJ1-1
CASSPQGRTEAFF
>TRBV7-9|TRBJ1-2
CSSSLDSYNYGYTF
>TRBV7-8|TRBJ1-6
CASSRRDRAYSPLHF
>TRBV2|TRBJ1-6
CASRGTGDNSPLHF
>TRBV19|TRBJ1-2
CASSIWDRGKGYTF
>TRBV7-2|TRBJ2-5
CASSRLGGRGGETQYF
>TRBV7-8|TRBJ2-5
CASSWESSGRERETQYF